Given below is one T cell receptor (beta chain) in context. The target antigen is unknown. Only in-frame clones appear in the TCRdb table, and some are missing; sequencing was by immunoSEQ multiplex PCR. The sample includes about 21,000 clones, about 97% of them seen just once. The entry originates in a study of cytomegalovirus exposure and HLA in healthy donors. Points from the study as a whole: The authors enumerated over 150 TCR beta chains as linked to cytomegalovirus.

J gave up 9 bases and V 2 bases, and 6 bases lay outside the gene matches. The CDR3 contains 14 residues. Germline lookup yields CDR1 SGHDN and CDR2 FVKESK. The receptor's source is a man aged 30 to 39 in good health and CMV-seropositive. This chain uses TRBV14 with TRBJ2-1; 8 nucleotides line up with TRBD2. What was sequenced was PBMCs. The CDR3 coding sequence is TGTGCCAGCAGCCAACCTAGCGGGTTCTCTGAGCAGTTCTTC. This encodes CASSQPSGFSEQFF.